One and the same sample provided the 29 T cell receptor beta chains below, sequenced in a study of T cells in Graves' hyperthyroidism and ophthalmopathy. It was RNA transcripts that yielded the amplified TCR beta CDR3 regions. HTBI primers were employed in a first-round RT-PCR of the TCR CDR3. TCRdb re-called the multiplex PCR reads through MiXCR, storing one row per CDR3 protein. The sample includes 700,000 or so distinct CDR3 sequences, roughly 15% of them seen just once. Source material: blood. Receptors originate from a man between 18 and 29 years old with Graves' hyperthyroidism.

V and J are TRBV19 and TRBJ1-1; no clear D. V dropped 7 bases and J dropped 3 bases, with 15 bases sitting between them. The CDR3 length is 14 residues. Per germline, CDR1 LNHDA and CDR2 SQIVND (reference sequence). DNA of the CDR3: TGTGCCAGTACTACGGCCCTGAGGGACACTGAAGCTTTCTTT. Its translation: CASTTALRDTEAFF.

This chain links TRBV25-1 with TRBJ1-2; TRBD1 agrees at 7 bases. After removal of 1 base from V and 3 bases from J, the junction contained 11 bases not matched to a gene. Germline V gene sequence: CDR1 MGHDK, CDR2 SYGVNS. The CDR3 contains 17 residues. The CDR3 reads CASSEWARGGTDYGYTF. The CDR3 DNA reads TGTGCCAGCAGTGAATGGGCCAGGGGTGGGACAGACTATGGCTACACCTTC.

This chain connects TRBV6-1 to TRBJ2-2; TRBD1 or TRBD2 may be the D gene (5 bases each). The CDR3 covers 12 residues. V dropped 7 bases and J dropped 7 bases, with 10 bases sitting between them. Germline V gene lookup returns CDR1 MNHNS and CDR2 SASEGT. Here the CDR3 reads CASTYGGGELFF. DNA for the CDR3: TGTGCCAGCACCTATGGGGGCGGGGAGCTGTTTTTT.

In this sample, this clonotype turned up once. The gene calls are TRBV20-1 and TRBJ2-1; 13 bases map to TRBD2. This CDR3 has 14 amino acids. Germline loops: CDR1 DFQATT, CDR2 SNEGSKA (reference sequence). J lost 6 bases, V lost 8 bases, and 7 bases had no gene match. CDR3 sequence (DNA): TGCAGTACAACTAGCGGGAGGGCCGGCAATGAGCAGTTCTTC. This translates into CSTTSGRAGNEQFF.

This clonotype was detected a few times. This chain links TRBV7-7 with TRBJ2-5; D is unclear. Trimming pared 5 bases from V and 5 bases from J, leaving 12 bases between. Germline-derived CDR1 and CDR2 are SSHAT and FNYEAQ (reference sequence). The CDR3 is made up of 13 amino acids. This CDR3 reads CASSPVLRETQYF. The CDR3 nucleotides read TGTGCCAGCAGCCCGGTCCTTAGGGAGACCCAGTACTTC. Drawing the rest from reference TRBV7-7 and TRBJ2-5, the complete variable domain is GAGVSQSPRYKVTKRGQDVTLRCDPISSHATLYWYQQALGQGPEFLTYFNYEAQPDKSGLPSDRFSAERPEGSISTLTIQRTEQRDSAMYRCASSPVLRETQYFGPGTRLLVL.

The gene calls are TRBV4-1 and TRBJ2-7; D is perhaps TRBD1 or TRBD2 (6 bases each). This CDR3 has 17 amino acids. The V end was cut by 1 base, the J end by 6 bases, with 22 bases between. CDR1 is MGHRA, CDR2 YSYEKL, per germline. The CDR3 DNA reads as TGCGCCAGCAGCCAAGGCCTCCCCGGGGGCGCGATGGGCGAGCAGTACTTC. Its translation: CASSQGLPGGAMGEQYF.

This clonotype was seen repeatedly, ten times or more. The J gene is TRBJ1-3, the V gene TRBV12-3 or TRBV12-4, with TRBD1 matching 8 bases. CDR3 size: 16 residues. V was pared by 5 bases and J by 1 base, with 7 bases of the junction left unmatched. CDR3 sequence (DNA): TGTGCCAGCAGTCCGAGGACAGGGTGGTCTGGAAACACCATATATTTT. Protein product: CASSPRTGWSGNTIYF.

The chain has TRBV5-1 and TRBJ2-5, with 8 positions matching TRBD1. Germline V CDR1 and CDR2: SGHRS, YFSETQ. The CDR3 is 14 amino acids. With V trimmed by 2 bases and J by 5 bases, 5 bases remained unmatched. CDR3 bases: TGCGCCAGCAGCTTCCAGGGGGCGGGGGAGACCCAGTACTTC. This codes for CASSFQGAGETQYF.

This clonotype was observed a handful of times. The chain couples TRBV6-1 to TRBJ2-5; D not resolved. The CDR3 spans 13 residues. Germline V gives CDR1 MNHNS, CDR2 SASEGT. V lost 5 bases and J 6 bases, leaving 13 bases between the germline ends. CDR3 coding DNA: TGTGCCAGCAGTCCTCGTGGCCAGAAGACCCAGTACTTC. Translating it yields CASSPRGQKTQYF.

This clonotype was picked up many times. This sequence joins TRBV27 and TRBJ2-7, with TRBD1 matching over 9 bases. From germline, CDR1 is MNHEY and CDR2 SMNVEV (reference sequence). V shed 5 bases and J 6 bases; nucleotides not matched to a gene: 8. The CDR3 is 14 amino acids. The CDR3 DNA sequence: TGTGCCAGCAGTCCGGGACAGGGTACGGGCGAGCAGTACTTC. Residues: CASSPGQGTGEQYF.

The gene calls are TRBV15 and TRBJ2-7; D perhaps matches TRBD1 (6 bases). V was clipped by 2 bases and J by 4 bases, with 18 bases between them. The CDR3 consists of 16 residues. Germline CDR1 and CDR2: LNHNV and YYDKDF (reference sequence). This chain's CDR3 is CATSRPLGQGRYEQYF. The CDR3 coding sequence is TGTGCCACCAGCAGACCACTTGGCCAGGGGCGATACGAGCAGTACTTC.

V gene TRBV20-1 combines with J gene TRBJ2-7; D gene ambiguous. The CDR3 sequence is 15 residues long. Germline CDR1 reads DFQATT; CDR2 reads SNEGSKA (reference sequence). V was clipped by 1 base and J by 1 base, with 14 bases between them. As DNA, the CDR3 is TGCAGTGCTAGAGCCCCGGGTCTCAGTTCCTACGAGCAGTACTTC. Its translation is CSARAPGLSSYEQYF.

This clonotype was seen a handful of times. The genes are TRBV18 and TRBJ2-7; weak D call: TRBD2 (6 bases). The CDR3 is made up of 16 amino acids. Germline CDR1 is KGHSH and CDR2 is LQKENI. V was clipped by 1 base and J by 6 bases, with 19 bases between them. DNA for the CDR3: TGTGCCAGCTCACCACTCCCGGCAGGCCTGGGAGGCGAGCAGTACTTC. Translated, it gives CASSPLPAGLGGEQYF.

This CDR3 reads CASARGEKLFF. The CDR3, as DNA: TGTGCCAGCGCGCGGGGTGAAAAACTGTTTTTT. V usage is TRBV25-1 and J usage is TRBJ1-4; D is uncertain. The CDR3 consists of 11 residues. Germline CDR1 reads MGHDK; CDR2 reads SYGVNS. V lost 8 bases and J 7 bases, leaving 8 bases between the germline ends.

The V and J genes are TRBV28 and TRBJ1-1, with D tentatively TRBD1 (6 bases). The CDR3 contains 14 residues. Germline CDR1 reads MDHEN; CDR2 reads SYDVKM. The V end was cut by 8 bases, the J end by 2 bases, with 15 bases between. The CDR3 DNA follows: TGTGCCAGCGGGGAGGGGGGCTTAAACACTGAAGCTTTCTTT. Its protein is CASGEGGLNTEAFF.

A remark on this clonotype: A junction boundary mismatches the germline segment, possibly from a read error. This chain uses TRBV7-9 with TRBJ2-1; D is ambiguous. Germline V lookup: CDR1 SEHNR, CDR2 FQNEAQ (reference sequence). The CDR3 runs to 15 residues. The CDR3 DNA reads TGCGCCAGCAGCCAGAGTCCAGACGTCTACAATGAGCAGTTCTTC. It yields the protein CASSQSPDVYNEQFF. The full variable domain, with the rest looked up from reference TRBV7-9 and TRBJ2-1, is DTGVSQNPRHKITKRGQNVTFRCDPISEHNRLYWYRQTLGQGPEFLTYFQNEAQLEKSRLLSDRFSAERPKGSFSTLEIQRTEQGDSAMYLCASSQSPDVYNEQFFGPGTRLTVL.

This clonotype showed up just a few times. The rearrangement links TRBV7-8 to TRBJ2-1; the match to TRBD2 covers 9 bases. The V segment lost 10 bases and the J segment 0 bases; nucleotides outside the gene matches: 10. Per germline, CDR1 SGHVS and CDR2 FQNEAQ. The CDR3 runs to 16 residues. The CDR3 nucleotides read TGTGCCACAAGTACTAGCGGGCCTAGCTCCTACAATGAGCAGTTCTTC. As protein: CATSTSGPSSYNEQFF.

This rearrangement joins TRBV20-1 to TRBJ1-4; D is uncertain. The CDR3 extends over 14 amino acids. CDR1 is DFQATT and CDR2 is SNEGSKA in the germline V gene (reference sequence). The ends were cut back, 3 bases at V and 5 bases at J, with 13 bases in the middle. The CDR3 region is CSASPVGLNEKLFF. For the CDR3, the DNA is TGCAGTGCTAGCCCCGTAGGCCTAAATGAAAAACTGTTTTTT.

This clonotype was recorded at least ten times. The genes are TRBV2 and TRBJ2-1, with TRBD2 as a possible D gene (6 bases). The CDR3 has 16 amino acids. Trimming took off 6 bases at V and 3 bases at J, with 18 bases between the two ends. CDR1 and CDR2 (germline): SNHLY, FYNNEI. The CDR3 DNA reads TGTGCCAGCAGAATAGGAGCGGGCCTAAACTACAATGAGCAGTTCTTC. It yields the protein CASRIGAGLNYNEQFF.

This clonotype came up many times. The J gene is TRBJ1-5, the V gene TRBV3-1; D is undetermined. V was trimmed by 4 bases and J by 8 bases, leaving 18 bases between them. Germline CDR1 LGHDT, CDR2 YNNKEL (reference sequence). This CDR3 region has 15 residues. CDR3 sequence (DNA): TGTGCCAGCAGCCCAGACCGTCCCCCTGGGGAGCCCCAGCATTTT. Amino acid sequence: CASSPDRPPGEPQHF.

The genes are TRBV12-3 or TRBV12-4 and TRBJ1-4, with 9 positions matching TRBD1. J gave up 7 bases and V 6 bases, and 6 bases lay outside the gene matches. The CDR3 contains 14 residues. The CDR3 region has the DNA TGTGCCAGCAGACCTACAGGGGGCGGTGAAAAACTGTTTTTT. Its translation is CASRPTGGGEKLFF.

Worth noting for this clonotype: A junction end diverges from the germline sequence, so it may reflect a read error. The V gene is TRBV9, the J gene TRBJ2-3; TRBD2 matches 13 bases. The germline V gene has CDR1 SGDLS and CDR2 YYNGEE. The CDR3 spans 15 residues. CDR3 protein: CANSAGLAGADTQYF. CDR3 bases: TGTGCCAACAGCGCAGGACTAGCGGGAGCAGATACGCAGTATTTT. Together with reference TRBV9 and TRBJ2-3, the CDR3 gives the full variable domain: DSGVTQTPKHLITATGQRVTLRCSPRSGDLSVYWYQQSLDQGLQFLIQYYNGEERAKGNILERFSAQQFPDLHSELNLSSLELGDSALYFCANSAGLAGADTQYFGPGTRLTVL.

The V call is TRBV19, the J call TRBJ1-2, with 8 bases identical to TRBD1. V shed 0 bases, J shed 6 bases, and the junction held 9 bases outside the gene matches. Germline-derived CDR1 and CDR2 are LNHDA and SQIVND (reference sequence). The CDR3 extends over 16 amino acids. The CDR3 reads CASSIDLGQGRDGYTF. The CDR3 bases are TGTGCCAGTAGTATAGATCTAGGACAGGGAAGAGATGGCTACACCTTC.

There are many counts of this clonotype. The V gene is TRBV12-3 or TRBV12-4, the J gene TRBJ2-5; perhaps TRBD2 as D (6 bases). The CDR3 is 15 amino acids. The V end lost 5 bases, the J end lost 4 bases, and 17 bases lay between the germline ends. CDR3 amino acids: CASSPPRLARETQYF. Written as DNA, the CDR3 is TGTGCCAGCAGTCCCCCTCGGCTAGCGCGAGAGACCCAGTACTTC.

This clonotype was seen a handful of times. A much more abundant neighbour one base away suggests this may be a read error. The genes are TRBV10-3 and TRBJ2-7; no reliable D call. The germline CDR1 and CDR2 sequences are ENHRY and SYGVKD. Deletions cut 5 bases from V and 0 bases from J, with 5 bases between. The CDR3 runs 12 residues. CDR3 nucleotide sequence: TGTGCCATCAGTCAGAGCTCCTACGAGCAGTACTTC. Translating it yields CAISQSSYEQYF.

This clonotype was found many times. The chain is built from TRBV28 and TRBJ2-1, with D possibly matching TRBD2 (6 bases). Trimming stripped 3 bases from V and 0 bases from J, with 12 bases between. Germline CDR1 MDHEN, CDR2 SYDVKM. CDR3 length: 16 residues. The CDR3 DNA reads TGTGCCAGCAGTTTTCTAGGAGGGAGCTCCTACAATGAGCAGTTCTTC. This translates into CASSFLGGSSYNEQFF.

The CDR3 sequence: CASSWPEQNTEAFF. The CDR3 nucleotides are TGTGCCAGTAGCTGGCCCGAACAGAACACTGAAGCTTTCTTT. The chain uses TRBV19 and TRBJ1-1; D uncertain. Germline-derived CDR1 and CDR2 are LNHDA and SQIVND (reference sequence). CDR3 length equals 14 residues. Trimming pared 6 bases from V and 1 base from J, leaving 12 bases between.

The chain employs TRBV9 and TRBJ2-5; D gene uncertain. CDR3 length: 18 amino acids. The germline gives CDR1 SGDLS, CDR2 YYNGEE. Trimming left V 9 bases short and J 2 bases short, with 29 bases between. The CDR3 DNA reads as TGTGCCACCTCCGACGGGCAGGTCAAGCGCACGAATCAAGAGACCCAGTACTTC. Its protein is CATSDGQVKRTNQETQYF.

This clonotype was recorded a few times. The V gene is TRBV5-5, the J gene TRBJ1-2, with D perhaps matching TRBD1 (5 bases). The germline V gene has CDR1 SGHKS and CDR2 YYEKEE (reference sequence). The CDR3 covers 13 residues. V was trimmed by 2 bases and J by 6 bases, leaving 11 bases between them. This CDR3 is CASSFSGINGYTF. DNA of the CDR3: TGTGCCAGCAGCTTCTCAGGGATCAATGGCTACACCTTC.